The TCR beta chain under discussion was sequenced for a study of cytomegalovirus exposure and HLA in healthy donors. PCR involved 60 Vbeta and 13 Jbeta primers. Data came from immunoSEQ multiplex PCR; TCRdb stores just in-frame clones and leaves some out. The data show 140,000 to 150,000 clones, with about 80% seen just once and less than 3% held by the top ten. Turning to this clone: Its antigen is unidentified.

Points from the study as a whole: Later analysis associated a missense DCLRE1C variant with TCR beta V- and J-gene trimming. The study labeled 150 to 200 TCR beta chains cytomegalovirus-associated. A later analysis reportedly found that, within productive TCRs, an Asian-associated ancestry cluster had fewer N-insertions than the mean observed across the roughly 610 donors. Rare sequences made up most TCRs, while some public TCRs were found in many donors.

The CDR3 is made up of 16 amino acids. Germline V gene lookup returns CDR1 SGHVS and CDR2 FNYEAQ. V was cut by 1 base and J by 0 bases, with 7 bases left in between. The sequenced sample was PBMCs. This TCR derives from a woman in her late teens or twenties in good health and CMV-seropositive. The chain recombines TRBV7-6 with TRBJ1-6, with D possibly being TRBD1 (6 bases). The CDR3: CASSLVGGSYNSPLHF. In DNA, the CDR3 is TGTGCCAGCAGCTTAGTAGGGGGCTCCTATAATTCACCCCTCCACTTT.